Each of the 9 T cell receptor beta chains below was sequenced from the same sample in a study of human T cells and chemical hapten exposure. TCRdb reprocessed the RACE reads via MiXCR and lists one record per CDR3 protein. The sample contains 40,000 or so distinct CDR3 sequences, approximately 9.7% of which appear only once. Time point defined: patch test 2, 6 weeks after DPC sensitization. Treatment here: therapeutic diphenylcyclopropenone sensitization with weekly scalp DPC. From whole blood left unfractionated, total RNA was extracted. The specimen was whole blood, collected in connection with sensitization to the hapten diphenylcyclopropenone (DPC). Receptors originate from a woman aged 30 to 39 with alopecia areata. Some clones in this sample may be carry-over from other donors' samples.

The chain employs TRBV19 and TRBJ1-2, with D unclear. CDR1 is LNHDA, CDR2 SQIVND, per germline (reference sequence). CDR3 size: 15 residues. V dropped 9 bases and J dropped 6 bases, with 23 bases sitting between them. CDR3 residues: CASSPPDRVENGYTF. The CDR3 region has the DNA TGTGCCAGCTCTCCCCCAGACCGGGTGGAGAATGGCTACACCTTC.

The rearrangement uses TRBV14 and TRBJ2-7; D may match TRBD1 or TRBD2 (5 bases each). With 1 base removed from V and 5 bases from J, the gap between germline ends came to 12 bases. The CDR3 runs 14 residues. From germline, CDR1 is SGHDN and CDR2 FVKESK. This chain's CDR3 is CASSQARRGHEQYF. CDR3 nucleotide sequence: TGTGCCAGCAGCCAAGCCCGCCGGGGCCACGAGCAGTACTTC.

With respect to this clonotype: A much bigger clone sits one base away, suggesting this may be a read error. J is TRBJ2-3 and V is TRBV5-1; D is unclear. With 6 bases removed from V and 2 bases from J, the gap between germline ends came to 16 bases. Germline CDR1 and CDR2: SGHRS and YFSETQ. The CDR3 is 15 residues long. The CDR3 DNA sequence: TGCGCCAGCAACTCTTTAGACCCGGACACAGATACGCAGTATTTT. This codes for CASNSLDPDTDTQYF.

This clonotype was observed a few times. V is TRBV3-1 and J is TRBJ1-6; no definite D call. The germline gives CDR1 LGHDT, CDR2 YNNKEL (reference sequence). The length of the CDR3 is 13 residues. Trimming removed 1 base at V and 2 bases at J, with 0 bases between. The DNA of the CDR3 is TGTGCCAGCAGCCAAGCCTATAATTCACCCCTCCACTTT. It encodes CASSQAYNSPLHF. Looking up the rest from reference TRBV3-1 and TRBJ1-6 gives the full variable domain: DTAVSQTPKYLVTQMGNDKSIKCEQNLGHDTMYWYKQDSKKFLKIMFSYNNKELIINETVPNRFSPKSPDKAHLNLHINSLELGDSAVYFCASSQAYNSPLHFGNGTRLTVT.

This clonotype was recorded many times. V gene TRBV7-6 combines with J gene TRBJ1-4; D unclear. This CDR3 has 15 residues. Germline values: CDR1 SGHVS, CDR2 FNYEAQ. The V and J ends lost 4 bases and 4 bases respectively, with 13 bases between them. The CDR3 DNA is TGTGCCAGCAGCTCGAACCGGGGAAGTAATGAAAAACTGTTTTTT. It codes for CASSSNRGSNEKLFF.

This clonotype was counted at least ten times. This chain joins TRBV7-6 and TRBJ2-3, with unresolved D. Per germline, CDR1 SGHVS and CDR2 FNYEAQ. Trimming removed 0 bases from V and 4 bases from J, with 8 bases in between. This CDR3 region has 14 residues. The CDR3 bases are TGTGCCAGCAGCTTAGCAGACGGTTCAGATACGCAGTATTTT. It specifies CASSLADGSDTQYF.

The sample holds a few counts of this clonotype. This rearrangement joins TRBV7-2 to TRBJ1-5; TRBD1 aligns across 8 bases. Unmatched junction bases numbered 10, after V lost 5 bases and J lost 4 bases. The length of the CDR3 is 16 residues. Germline values: CDR1 SGHTA, CDR2 FQGNSA. The CDR3 bases are TGTGCCAGCAGCCCACAAGGACAGGGTGGGAATCAGCCCCAGCATTTT. It encodes CASSPQGQGGNQPQHF.

In the case of this clonotype: Just one base apart from a much larger clone, this may be a read error. CDR3 region: CASSPAGDTQYF. CDR3 sequence (DNA): TGTGCCAGCAGCCCCGCAGGAGATACGCAGTATTTT. The chain combines TRBV6-2 or TRBV6-3 with TRBJ2-3; D is unclear. Germline V gives CDR1 MNHEY, CDR2 SVGEGT. V lost 6 bases and J 5 bases, leaving 9 bases between the germline ends. This CDR3 spans 12 amino acids.

This clonotype has only a few counts. The chain uses TRBV7-8 and TRBJ2-1, with unresolved D. V dropped 6 bases and J dropped 0 bases, with 6 bases sitting between them. Germline V gene data show CDR1 as SGHVS and CDR2 as FQNEAQ. This CDR3 contains 13 residues. In DNA form, the CDR3 reads TGTGCCAGCAGTATATTCTCCTACAATGAGCAGTTCTTC. Translating it yields CASSIFSYNEQFF.